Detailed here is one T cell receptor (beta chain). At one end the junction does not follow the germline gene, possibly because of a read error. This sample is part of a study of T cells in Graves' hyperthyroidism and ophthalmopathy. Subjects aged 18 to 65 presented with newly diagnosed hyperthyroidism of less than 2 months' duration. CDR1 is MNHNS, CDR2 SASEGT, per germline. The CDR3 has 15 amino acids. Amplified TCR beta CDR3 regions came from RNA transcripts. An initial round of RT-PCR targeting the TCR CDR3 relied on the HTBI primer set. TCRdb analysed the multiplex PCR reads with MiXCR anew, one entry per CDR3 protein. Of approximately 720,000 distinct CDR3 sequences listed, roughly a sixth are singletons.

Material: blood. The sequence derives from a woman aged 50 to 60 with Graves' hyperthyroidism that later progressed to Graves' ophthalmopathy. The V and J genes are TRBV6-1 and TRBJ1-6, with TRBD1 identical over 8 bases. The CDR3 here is CASSRRTGRHSPLHF. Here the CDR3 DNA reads TGCGCCAGCAGTCGAAGGACAGGGCGCCATTCACCCCTCCACTTT.